The subject of this entry is one T cell receptor beta chain. Its target antigen remains unknown. No base-level quality is on record; no much larger clone is a single base apart. This entry comes from a study of cytomegalovirus exposure and HLA in healthy donors (TCRdb year 2017). Describing the broader study: An earlier analysis of approximately 640 of the donors reported more than 250 Gb of sequence data and 120 million or so unique TCR beta sequences from approximately 180 million T cells. An early release that covered fewer than 750 HLA-typed donors contained around 300 gigabases of sequencing data and around 85 million unique TCR sequences. Of the roughly 400 genotyped donors, roughly 76% were placed in the genetic ancestry cluster associated with self-reported Caucasian donors. The aim of the study was to test whether cataloging public T cell receptors could identify signatures of past pathogen exposure. Using immunosequencing, the study profiled T cell repertoires from 666 subjects and related those repertoires to cytomegalovirus serostatus. Besides the first cohort of roughly 660 subjects, a separate validation cohort made up of 120 different subjects was used. High-throughput TCR immunosequencing, statistical association of individual TCRs with disease status, and machine learning were combined to predict cytomegalovirus infection status. In a later analysis, previously published TCR beta repertoires from 500 to 750 donors were re-analyzed and high-resolution HLA genotyping was added so that TCR occurrence patterns could be studied. In the later analysis, no new phenotypic data were used to find candidate immune exposures; instead, reliance was placed on TCR beta sequences and their occurrence across donors. An earlier analysis of roughly 600 of the donors used high-throughput TCR beta sequencing to judge whether each TCR beta V gene segment behaved as functional or pseudogenic. Donor age, sex, ethnicity and CMV serostatus were compiled alongside the repertoire data. A later genetic analysis used genome-wide SNP genotypes for 398 of the 666 donors, treating that subset as a discovery cohort. Every repertoire in the discovery cohort had been generated on one and the same sequencing platform. HLA typing covered class I and class II loci at four-digit resolution. Typing coverage differed by locus: A, B, C, DRB1 and DQB1 were typed in roughly 620-630 donors, DQA1 in 500 to 550, DPA1 in approximately 610, and DPB1 in just under 490. About five DR-DQ haplotypes were treated as single units for association and clustering because of strong linkage in the cohort. Among some 400 genotyped donors of the cohort, an average of 235,054 unique TCR beta nucleotide sequences were sequenced per donor, around 20% of them non-productive.

Preparation of the library involved the immunoSEQ multiplex PCR assay. For the multiplex PCR, a mixture combining 60 forward primers for TCR Vbeta segments and 13 reverse primers for TCR Jbeta segments was used. The CDR3 region of rearranged TCR beta genes was amplified from genomic DNA with a multiplex PCR assay. The amplified TCR beta libraries were sequenced on the Illumina HiSeq System as 87-base-pair reads. Processing in the source paper ran as follows. In a later analysis, around 80 million unique TCR beta chains were counted across the roughly 610 repertoires, and roughly 11 million of these chains were shared by at least two donors. Raw reads were error-corrected and collapsed into unique sequences with a nearest-neighbor algorithm that merged closely related sequences to remove PCR and sequencing errors. Alignment of CDR3 sequences to IMGT reference sequences was used to assign V, D and J gene segments. For a sequence to be retained, a match of at least six nucleotides was required to both a V gene segment and a J gene segment. Rearrangements were classified as productive when the CDR3 lacked stop codons and remained in frame with V and J, and all other rearrangements were classified as non-productive. Following IMGT convention, CDR3 was defined as the stretch from the second conserved V-encoded cysteine to the conserved J-encoded phenylalanine. Sequences without an unambiguous match to a single V gene segment were excluded from the earlier analysis of over 500 of the donors. An earlier analysis of 450 to 650 of the donors called V segments functional above 56.7% productive rearrangements and segregating when the between-donor standard deviation exceeded 5%. A statistical classification framework was built for diagnosing cytomegalovirus status from the catalog of TCR beta chain sequences. A later analysis assigned V and J genes by comparing TCR nucleotide sequences with IMGT/GENE-DB human TR gene sequences. The TCRdist pipeline was used in a later analysis to assign CDR3 sequences and most-parsimonious VDJ recombination scenarios. In a later analysis, each TCR beta chain was defined by its CDR3 amino acid sequence together with its V-gene family, and reads without a unique V-gene family were excluded. To address suspected cross-contamination and a sequencing artifact, a later analysis removed 450 to 700 highly shared, low-generation-probability nucleotide sequences. For each public chain, a later analysis derived a clonal expansion index from normalized ranks of inferred template counts within each repertoire. In a later analysis, generation probabilities were computed with a VDJ recombination model fitted to out-of-frame rearrangements, and the resulting probabilities were checked against IGoR. In a later analysis, hypergeometric tests were used to score TCR-TCR, TCR-HLA and TCR-CMV co-occurrence, with a repertoire-size bias correction applied to TCR pairs. To estimate false discovery rates, a later analysis permuted the HLA or CMV assignments 20 times. In a later analysis, co-occurring TCRs were grouped using DBSCAN, with TCRdist sequence similarity added in when clustering inside HLA-allele-positive subsets. Repertoires with fewer than 30,000 or more than 120,000 public chains, plus five repertoires with anomalous nucleotide sharing, were excluded from co-occurrence clustering. TCRdb mirrors the immuneACCESS table, restricted to in-frame sequences. Some clones are absent from its copies; in checked studies, under half trace to an unresolved V gene, and the reason for the others is unknown. V, J and clone size reflect that table, while D and trimming were determined from the DNA. Here the sample has tens of thousands of clones; 75% to 85% occur a single time. Of the sample, under 3.5% is held by the ten largest clones.

What the work shows at the level of the full study, not this receptor alone: According to a later analysis, most CMV-associated TCR beta chains appeared to be HLA-restricted, and the HLA associations seemed to be driven largely by CMV exposure. HLA typing was unavailable for some donors at each locus, so association tests used only the typed subset. A few of the identified cytomegalovirus-associated TCR beta chains were confirmed in vitro to be specific for cytomegalovirus antigens. This cohort had only TCR beta chains sequenced, and the lack of alpha or paired-chain data limited which features could be detected. The sequencing pipeline was judged likely to have produced a cluster of highly shared sequence variants as a technical artifact. Sequencing depth was assumed to be roughly uniform across donors in the presence/absence analyses, though that assumption may not hold. Because counts were too low, 15 to 20 rarely observed V segments, including chromosome 9 orphons, were excluded from the earlier analysis of around 590 of the donors. A later genetic analysis associated a missense DCLRE1C variant with V-gene and J-gene trimming of TCR beta chains, and an independent cohort replicated the association. The study gave a list of about 150 TCR beta chains associated with cytomegalovirus. The only immune exposure information available for the cohort was CMV serostatus. Most TCR sequences were seen in very few donors, while some public TCRs were found in many individuals. According to a later analysis, parvovirus B19, influenza, CMV and Epstein-Barr virus appeared linked to several top co-occurrence clusters. In a later analysis, the rate of TCR association differed among HLA loci, with DRB1 alleles having the most associated TCRs and HLA-C alleles having the fewest. Assigning TCR associations to individual alleles was difficult when HLA alleles, especially DR and DQ, strongly co-occurred. A further reported finding was that TCR beta sequences accurately predicted the HLA-A and HLA-B alleles for most subjects in the first cohort. In a later analysis, HLA-associated TCR beta chains were found to be more clonally expanded and to have lower generation probabilities than equally common non-associated chains. The 87-base-pair reads could not distinguish some IMGT-functional V segments, including TRBV6-2 and TRBV6-3, so those segments were excluded. In both the original and validation cohorts, the classifier was reported to diagnose cytomegalovirus status with high specificity and sensitivity. Linkage disequilibrium might explain the correlated functional status among segregating V segments, but an unknown experimental factor could not be excluded. A later genetic analysis reported fewer N-insertions in productive TCRs among donors in an Asian-associated ancestry cluster than the roughly 670-donor mean. The authors suggested that the approach could potentially be generalized to other disease states and immunological phenotypes. An earlier analysis of 450 to 750 of the donors showed that most TCR beta V segments appeared in productive rearrangements either about 87% or about 30% of the time, which broadly matched IMGT annotations. At a false discovery rate of 0.05, a later analysis linked around 17,000 TCR beta sequences to specific HLA alleles.

The germline V gene supplies CDR1 LGHNA and CDR2 YSLEER. The V end loses 1 base and the J end loses 6 bases, and a stretch of 21 bases separates them. The CDR3 runs 18 amino acids, cysteine and phenylalanine included. Solely the CDR3 DNA is kept, with 54 bases framed from the first base. The cohort was made up of 500 to 850 healthy bone marrow donors. At the time of sampling, all cohort members were nominally healthy, though unrecorded immune exposures were likely present. The donor was CMV seropositive and belonged to the group of 250 to 300 seropositive cohort members. A peripheral blood sample was provided by each donor, and peripheral blood mononuclear cells were used for TCR beta sequencing. The Qiagen DNeasy Blood Extraction Kit was used to extract genomic DNA from the blood cell samples.

Input material: PBMCs. The clonotype comes from a man aged 45-65 years in good health and CMV-seropositive. This chain is built from TRBV4-3 and TRBJ2-2; D gene: possibly TRBD2, on 6 matching bases. The bases are TGCGCCAGCAGCCAAGTGGTAGCGGCCACCCTGAGACCCGGGGAGCTGTTTTTT. This is translated as CASSQVVAATLRPGELFF.